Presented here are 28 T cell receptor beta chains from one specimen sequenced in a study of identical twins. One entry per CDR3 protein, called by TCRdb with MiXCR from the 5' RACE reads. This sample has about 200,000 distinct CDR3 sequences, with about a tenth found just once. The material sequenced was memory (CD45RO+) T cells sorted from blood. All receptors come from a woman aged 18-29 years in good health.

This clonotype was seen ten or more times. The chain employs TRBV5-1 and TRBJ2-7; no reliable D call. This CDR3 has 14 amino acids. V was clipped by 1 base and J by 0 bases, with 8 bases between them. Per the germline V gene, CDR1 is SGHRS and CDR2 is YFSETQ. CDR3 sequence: CASSLPGSSYEQYF. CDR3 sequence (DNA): TGCGCCAGCAGCTTGCCCGGCAGCTCCTACGAGCAGTACTTC.

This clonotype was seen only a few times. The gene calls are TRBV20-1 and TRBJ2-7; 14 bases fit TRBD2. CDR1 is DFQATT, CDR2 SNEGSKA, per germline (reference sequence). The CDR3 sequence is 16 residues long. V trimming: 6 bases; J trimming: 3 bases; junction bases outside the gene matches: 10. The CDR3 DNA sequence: TGCAGTGCGGAGGGACTAGCGGGAGCATCCCTCTACGAGCAGTACTTC. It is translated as CSAEGLAGASLYEQYF.

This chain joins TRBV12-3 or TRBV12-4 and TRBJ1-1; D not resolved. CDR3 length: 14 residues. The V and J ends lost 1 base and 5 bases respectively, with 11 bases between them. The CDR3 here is CASSLGGKKTEAFF. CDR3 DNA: TGTGCCAGCAGTTTAGGGGGAAAGAAAACTGAAGCTTTCTTT.

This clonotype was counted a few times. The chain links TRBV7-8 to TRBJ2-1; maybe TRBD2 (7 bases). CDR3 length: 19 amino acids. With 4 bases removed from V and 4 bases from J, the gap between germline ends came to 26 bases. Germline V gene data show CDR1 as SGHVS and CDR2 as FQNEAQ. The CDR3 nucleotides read TGTGCCAGCAGCTCTCTCCCACTGGGTGGGGGGGCCTTATACAATGAGCAGTTCTTC. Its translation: CASSSLPLGGGALYNEQFF.

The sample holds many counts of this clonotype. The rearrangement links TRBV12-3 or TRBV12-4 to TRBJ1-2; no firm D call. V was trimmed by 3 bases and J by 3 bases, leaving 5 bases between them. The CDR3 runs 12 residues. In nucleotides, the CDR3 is TGTGCCAGCAGTTTTGGGGACTATGGCTACACCTTC. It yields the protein CASSFGDYGYTF.

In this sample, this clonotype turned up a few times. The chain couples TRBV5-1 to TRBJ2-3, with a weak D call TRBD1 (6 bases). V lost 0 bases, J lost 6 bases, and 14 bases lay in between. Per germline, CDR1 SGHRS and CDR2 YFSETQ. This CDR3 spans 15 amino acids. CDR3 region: CASSLEGGSLDTQYF. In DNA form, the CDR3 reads TGCGCCAGCAGCTTGGAAGGGGGATCCCTCGATACGCAGTATTTT.

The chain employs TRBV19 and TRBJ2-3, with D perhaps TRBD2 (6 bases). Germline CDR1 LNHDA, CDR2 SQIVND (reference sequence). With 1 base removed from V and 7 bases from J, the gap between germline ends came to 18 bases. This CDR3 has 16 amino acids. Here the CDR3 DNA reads TGTGCCAGTAGTATAGGAAGACTAGGTATGCAGAATACGCAGTATTTT. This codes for CASSIGRLGMQNTQYF. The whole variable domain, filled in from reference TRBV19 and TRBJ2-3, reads DGGITQSPKYLFRKEGQNVTLSCEQNLNHDAMYWYRQDPGQGLRLIYYSQIVNDFQKGDIAEGYSVSREKKESFPLTVTSAQKNPTAFYLCASSIGRLGMQNTQYFGPGTRLTVL.

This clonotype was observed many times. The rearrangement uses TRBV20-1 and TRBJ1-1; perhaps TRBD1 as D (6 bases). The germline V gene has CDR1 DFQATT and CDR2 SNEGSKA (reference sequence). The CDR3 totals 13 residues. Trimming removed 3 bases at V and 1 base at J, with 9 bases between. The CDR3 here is CSASRTANTEAFF. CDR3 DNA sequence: TGCAGTGCTAGTCGGACAGCGAACACTGAAGCTTTCTTT.

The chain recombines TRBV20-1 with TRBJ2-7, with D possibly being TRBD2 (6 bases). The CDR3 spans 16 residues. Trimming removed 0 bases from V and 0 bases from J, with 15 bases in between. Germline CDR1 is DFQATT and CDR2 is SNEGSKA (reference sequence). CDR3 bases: TGCAGTGCTAGAGATGGGGTAGCGGCACTCTCCTACGAGCAGTACTTC. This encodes CSARDGVAALSYEQYF.

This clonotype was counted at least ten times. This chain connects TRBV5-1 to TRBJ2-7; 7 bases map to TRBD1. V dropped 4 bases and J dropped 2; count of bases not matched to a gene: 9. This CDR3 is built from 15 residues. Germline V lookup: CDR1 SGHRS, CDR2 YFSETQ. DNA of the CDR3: TGCGCCAGCAGCCTCCGACAGGGTCCTACCTACGAGCAGTACTTC. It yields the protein CASSLRQGPTYEQYF.

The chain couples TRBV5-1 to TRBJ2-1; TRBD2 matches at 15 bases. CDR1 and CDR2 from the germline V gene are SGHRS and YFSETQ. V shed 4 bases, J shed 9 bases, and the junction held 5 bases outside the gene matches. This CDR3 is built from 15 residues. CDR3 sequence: CASSQGLAGGSEQFF. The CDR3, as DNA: TGCGCCAGCAGCCAGGGACTAGCGGGGGGCAGTGAGCAGTTCTTC.

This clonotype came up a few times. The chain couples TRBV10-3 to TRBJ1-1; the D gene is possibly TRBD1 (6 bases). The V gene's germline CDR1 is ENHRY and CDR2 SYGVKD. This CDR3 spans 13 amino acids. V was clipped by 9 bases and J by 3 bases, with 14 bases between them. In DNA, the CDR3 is TGTGCCATTGGAACAGGGCCCGACACTGAAGCTTTCTTT. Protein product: CAIGTGPDTEAFF.

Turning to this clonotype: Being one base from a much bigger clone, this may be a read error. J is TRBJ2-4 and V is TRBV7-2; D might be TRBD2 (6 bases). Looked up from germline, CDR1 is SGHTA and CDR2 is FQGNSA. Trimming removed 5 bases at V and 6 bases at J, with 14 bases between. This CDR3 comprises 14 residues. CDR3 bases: TGTGCCAGCAGCGAAAACCGGGGGTTAAACATTCAGTACTTC. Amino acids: CASSENRGLNIQYF.

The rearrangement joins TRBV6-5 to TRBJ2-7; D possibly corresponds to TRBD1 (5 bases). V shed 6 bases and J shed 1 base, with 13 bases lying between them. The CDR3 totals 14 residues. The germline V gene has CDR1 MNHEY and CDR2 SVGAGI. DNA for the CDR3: TGTGCCAGCAGGTACAACCAGGGTTCCTACGAGCAGTACTTC. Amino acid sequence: CASRYNQGSYEQYF.

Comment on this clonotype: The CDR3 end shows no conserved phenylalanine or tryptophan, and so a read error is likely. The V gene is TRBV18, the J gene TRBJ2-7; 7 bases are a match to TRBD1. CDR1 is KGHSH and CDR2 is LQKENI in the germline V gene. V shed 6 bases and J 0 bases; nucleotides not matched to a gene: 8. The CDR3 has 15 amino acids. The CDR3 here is CASSIQGVSSYEQYY. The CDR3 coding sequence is TGTGCCAGCTCTATTCAGGGGGTTAGCTCCTACGAGCAGTACTAC.

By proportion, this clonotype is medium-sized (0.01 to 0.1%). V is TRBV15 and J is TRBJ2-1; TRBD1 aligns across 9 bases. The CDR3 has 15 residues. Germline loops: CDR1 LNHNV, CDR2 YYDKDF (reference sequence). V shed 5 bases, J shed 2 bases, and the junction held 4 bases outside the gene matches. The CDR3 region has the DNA TGTGCCACCAGCTACGGGACAGGGCCCTACAATGAGCAGTTCTTC. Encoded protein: CATSYGTGPYNEQFF.

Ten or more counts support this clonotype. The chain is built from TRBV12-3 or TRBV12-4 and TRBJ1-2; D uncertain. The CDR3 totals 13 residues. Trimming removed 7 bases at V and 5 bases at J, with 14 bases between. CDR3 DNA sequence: TGTGCCAGCACCCCCCGGGGTGCGTATGGCTACACCTTC. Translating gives CASTPRGAYGYTF.

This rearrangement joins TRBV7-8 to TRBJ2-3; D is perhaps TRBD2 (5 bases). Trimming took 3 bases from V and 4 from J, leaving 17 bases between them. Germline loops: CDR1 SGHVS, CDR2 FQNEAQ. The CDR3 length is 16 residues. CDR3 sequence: CASSFLRGSDPDTQYF. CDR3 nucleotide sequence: TGTGCCAGCAGCTTCCTTAGAGGGAGCGACCCAGATACGCAGTATTTT. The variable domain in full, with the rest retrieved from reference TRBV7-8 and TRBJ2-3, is GAGVSQSPRYKVAKRGQDVALRCDPISGHVSLFWYQQALGQGPEFLTYFQNEAQLDKSGLPSDRFFAERPEGSVSTLKIQRTQQEDSAVYLCASSFLRGSDPDTQYFGPGTRLTVL.

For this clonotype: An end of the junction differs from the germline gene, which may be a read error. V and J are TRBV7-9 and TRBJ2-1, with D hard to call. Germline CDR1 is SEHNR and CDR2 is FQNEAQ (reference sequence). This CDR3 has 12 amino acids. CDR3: CASSASEVPGPF. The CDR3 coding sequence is TGTGCCAGCAGTGCCTCAGAGGTTCCCGGACCCTTC.

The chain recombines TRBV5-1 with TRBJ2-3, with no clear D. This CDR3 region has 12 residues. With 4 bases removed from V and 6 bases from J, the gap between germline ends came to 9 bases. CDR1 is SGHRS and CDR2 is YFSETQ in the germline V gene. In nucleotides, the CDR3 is TGCGCCAGCAGCCAACCATCGGATACGCAGTATTTT. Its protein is CASSQPSDTQYF.

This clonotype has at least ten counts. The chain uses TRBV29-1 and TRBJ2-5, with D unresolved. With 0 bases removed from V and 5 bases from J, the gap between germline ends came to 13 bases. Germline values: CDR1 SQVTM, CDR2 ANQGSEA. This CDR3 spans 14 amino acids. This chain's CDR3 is CSVEDLRLVETQYF. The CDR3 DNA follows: TGCAGCGTTGAAGATCTTCGACTGGTGGAGACCCAGTACTTC.

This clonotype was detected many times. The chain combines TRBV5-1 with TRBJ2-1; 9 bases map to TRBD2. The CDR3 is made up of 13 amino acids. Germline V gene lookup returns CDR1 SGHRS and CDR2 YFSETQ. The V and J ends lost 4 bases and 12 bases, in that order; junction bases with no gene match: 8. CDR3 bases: TGCGCCAGCAGCGGCGGACTAGCGCTGAGGCAGTTCTTC. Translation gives CASSGGLALRQFF.

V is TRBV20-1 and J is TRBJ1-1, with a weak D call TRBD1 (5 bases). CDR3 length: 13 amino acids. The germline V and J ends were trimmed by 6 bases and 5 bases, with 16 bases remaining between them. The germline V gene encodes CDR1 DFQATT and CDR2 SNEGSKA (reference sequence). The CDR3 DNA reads TGCAGTGCCAAGTCGGGGGTGAGAACTGAAGCTTTCTTT. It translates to CSAKSGVRTEAFF.

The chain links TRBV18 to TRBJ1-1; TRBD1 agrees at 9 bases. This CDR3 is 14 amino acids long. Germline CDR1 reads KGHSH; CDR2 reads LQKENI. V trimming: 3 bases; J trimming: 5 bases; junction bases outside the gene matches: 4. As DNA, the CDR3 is TGTGCCAGCTCACCCAGGACAGGGGAAACTGAAGCTTTCTTT. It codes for CASSPRTGETEAFF.

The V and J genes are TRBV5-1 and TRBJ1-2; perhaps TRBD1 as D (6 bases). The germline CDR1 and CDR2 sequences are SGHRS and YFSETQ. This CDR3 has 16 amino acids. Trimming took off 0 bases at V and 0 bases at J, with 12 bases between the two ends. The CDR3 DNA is TGCGCCAGCAGCTTGGTGACAGGAGTTACTAACTATGGCTACACCTTC. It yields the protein CASSLVTGVTNYGYTF.

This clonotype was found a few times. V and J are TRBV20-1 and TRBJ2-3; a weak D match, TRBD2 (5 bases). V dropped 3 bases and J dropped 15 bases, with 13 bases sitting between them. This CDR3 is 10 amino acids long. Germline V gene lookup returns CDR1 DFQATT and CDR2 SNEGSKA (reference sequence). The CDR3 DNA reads TGCAGTGCTAGTGCCGGGGTTCGTTATTTT. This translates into CSASAGVRYF.

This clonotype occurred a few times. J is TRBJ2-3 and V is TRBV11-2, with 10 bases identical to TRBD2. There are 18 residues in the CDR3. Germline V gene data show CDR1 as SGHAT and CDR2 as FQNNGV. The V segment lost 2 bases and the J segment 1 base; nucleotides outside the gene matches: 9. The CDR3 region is CASSLKGAAGGGTDTQYF. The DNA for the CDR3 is TGTGCCAGCAGCTTAAAGGGTGCAGCGGGAGGGGGCACAGATACGCAGTATTTT.

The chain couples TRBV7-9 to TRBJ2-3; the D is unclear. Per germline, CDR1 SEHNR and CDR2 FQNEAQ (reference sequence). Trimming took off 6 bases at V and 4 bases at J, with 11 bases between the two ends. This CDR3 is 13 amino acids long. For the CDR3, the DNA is TGTGCCAGCAGATTGGTGGCGGCAGATACGCAGTATTTT. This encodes CASRLVAADTQYF.